One and the same sample provided the 13 T cell receptor beta chains below, sequenced in a study of tumor and adjacent non-tumor tissue in lung cancer (dated by TCRdb to 2016 to 2019). RNA was extracted from bulk unsorted tissue and checked for quality with a NanoDrop ND-1000 and an Agilent 2100. For the normal lung samples, distant non-tumor tissue was collected more than 3 cm away from the tumor edge. Library creation used multiplex PCR. Sequencing took place on an Illumina HiSeq 2500. TCRbeta libraries were constructed through three rounds of nested PCR with primers (Table S4) according to protocols modified from ARM-PCR. TCRdb reran the public reads through fastp at Q25 and MiXCR, keeping productive beta chains. Rows are combined by CDR3 protein, so each entry shows the most common genes and DNA. The sample profile shows about 77,000 distinct CDR3 sequences; less than 85% of them were found once. Clones ranked in the top ten supply around 38% of the sample.

Sample: distant non-tumor lung tissue. Receptor source: a man between 65 and 85 years old with non-small cell lung cancer.

The chain has TRBV11-2 and TRBJ2-2; TRBD2 might be the D (5 bases). Deletions cut 6 bases from V and 6 bases from J, with 20 bases between. CDR1 is SGHAT and CDR2 is FQNNGV in the germline V gene. This CDR3 region has 16 residues. For the CDR3, the DNA is TGTGCCAGCAGTTCAGTGGGCACGGAGGTTGCCGGGGAGCTGTTTTTT. This translates into CASSSVGTEVAGELFF.

A remark on this clonotype: Since a much larger clone is just one base distant, this may be a read error. The chain links TRBV7-9 to TRBJ1-5; unclear D gene. V lost 5 bases, J lost 0 bases, and 5 bases lay in between. There are 13 residues in the CDR3. The V gene's germline CDR1 is SEHNR and CDR2 FQNEAQ (reference sequence). DNA of the CDR3: TGTGCCAGCAGCCAGTATAGCAATCAGCCCCAGCATTTT. Encoded protein: CASSQYSNQPQHF.

In the case of this clonotype: At one end, the junction sequence differs from germline, possibly due to a read error. The chain employs TRBV6-6 and TRBJ2-3; 8 bases line up with TRBD1. Germline V lookup: CDR1 MNHNY, CDR2 SVGAGI (reference sequence). This CDR3 has 15 residues. The CDR3 here is CASNPGQGSTDTQYF. CDR3 in DNA: TGTGCCAGCAACCCTGGACAGGGAAGCACAGATACACAGTATTTT.

As to this clonotype: This likely comes from a read error, as the CDR3 has no conserved phenylalanine or tryptophan at its end. This chain connects TRBV6-5 to TRBJ1-2, with D possibly TRBD1 on 5 matching bases. Looked up from germline, CDR1 is MNHEY and CDR2 is SVGAGI. This CDR3 comprises 13 residues. With 6 bases removed from V and 6 bases from J, the gap between germline ends came to 14 bases. CDR3 in amino acids: CASRAQGINGYTI. Written as DNA, the CDR3 is TGTGCCAGCAGGGCGCAGGGAATCAATGGCTACACCATC.

A remark on this clonotype: The junction departs from germline at one end; a sequencing error may be responsible. The chain uses TRBV16 and TRBJ1-5; D is undetermined. CDR3 length: 14 amino acids. Germline CDR1 reads KGHSY; CDR2 reads FQNENV. The CDR3 region is CATSHSGNNQPQHF. The CDR3 bases are TGTGCCACCAGCCACTCGGGGAACAATCAGCCCCAGCATTTT.

About this clonotype itself: A much larger clone lies one base from this, so it may be a read error. The V and J genes are TRBV5-1 and TRBJ1-2; D not resolved. The CDR3 has 13 amino acids. The germline gives CDR1 SGHRS, CDR2 YFSETQ. The CDR3 here is CASSFDKPYGSTF. In DNA, the CDR3 is TGCGCCAGCAGCTTTGACAAACCCTATGGCTCCACCTTC. Supplemented by reference TRBV5-1 and TRBJ1-2, the full variable domain reads KAGVTQTPRYLIKTRGQQVTLSCSPISGHRSVSWYQQTPGQGLQFLFEYFSETQRNKGNFPGRFSGRQFSNSRSEMNVSTLELGDSALYLCASSFDKPYGSTFGSGTRLTVV.

Details on this clonotype: The final CDR3 position lacks the conserved phenylalanine or tryptophan, pointing to a likely read error. The chain combines TRBV6-1 with TRBJ2-2; tentatively, D is TRBD2 (7 bases). The germline V and J ends were trimmed by 6 bases and 12 bases, with 23 bases remaining between them. CDR3 size: 15 residues. The germline CDR1 and CDR2 sequences are MNHNS and SASEGT. The CDR3 spells CASSLGGAYTGKLFL. The CDR3 coding sequence is TGTGCCAGCAGCTTAGGGGGGGCGTACACGGGGAAGCTGTTTCTT.

Concerning this clonotype itself: The junction shows a germline mismatch at one end, possibly a read error. This chain connects TRBV11-1 to TRBJ2-5; the match to TRBD2 covers 8 bases. The CDR3 runs to 13 residues. Germline loops: CDR1 SGHAT, CDR2 FQDESV (reference sequence). The CDR3 DNA reads as TGTGCCAGCAGCTTTTTCAAGCGGGAGACCCAGTATTTC. Its translation: CASSFFKRETQYF.

Details on this clonotype: This could be a read error, since a much larger clone is one nucleotide away. The conserved phenylalanine or tryptophan normally closing the CDR3 is absent here, so this likely arose from a read error. The CDR3 nucleotides read TGTGCCAGCAGTTTGGGGACTAGCTCCAATGAGCAGTTCCTC. Translated, it gives CASSLGTSSNEQFL. This chain joins TRBV6-5 and TRBJ2-1; 9 nucleotides agree with TRBD2. This CDR3 comprises 14 residues. Germline V CDR1 and CDR2: MNHEY, SVGAGI. V lost 4 bases, J lost 6 bases, and 4 bases stayed unmatched.

In this sample, this clonotype turned up many times. The chain is built from TRBV6-5 and TRBJ2-2; 7 nucleotides line up with TRBD1. The J segment lost 1 base and the V segment lost 7 bases, leaving 6 bases of the junction unmatched. Germline-derived CDR1 and CDR2 are MNHEY and SVGAGI. CDR3 length: 15 residues. The chain's CDR3 is CASTRGRGNTGELFF. CDR3 DNA: TGTGCCAGCACAAGGGGGCGCGGGAACACCGGGGAGCTGTTTTTT.

With respect to this clonotype: The conserved phenylalanine or tryptophan normally closing the CDR3 is absent here, so this likely arose from a read error. The chain combines TRBV29-1 with TRBJ2-2; 7 bases map to TRBD2. CDR3 length equals 14 residues. The germline CDR1 and CDR2 sequences are SQVTM and ANQGSEA. The V segment lost 7 bases and the J segment 4 bases; nucleotides outside the gene matches: 9. DNA for the CDR3: TGCAGCGCATTAGTGACTAGCTTCACCGGGGAGCTGTTTTTG. It is translated as CSALVTSFTGELFL.

In regard to this clonotype: One end of the junction is discordant with germline, which a read error may explain. The chain uses TRBV11-2 and TRBJ2-7; D assignment may be TRBD1 or TRBD2 (7 bases each). Germline V gene lookup returns CDR1 SGHAT and CDR2 FQNNGV. This CDR3 contains 14 residues. The CDR3 region has the DNA TGTACCAGCAGCGGGGACAGCATGAGCTACGAGCAGTACTTC. Its translation: CTSSGDSMSYEQYF. Looking up the rest from reference TRBV11-2 and TRBJ2-7 gives the full variable domain: EAGVAQSPRYKIIEKRQSVAFWCNPISGHATLYWYQQILGQGPKLLIQFQNNGVVDDSQLPKDRFSAERLKGVDSTLKIQPAKLEDSAVYLCTSSGDSMSYEQYFGPGTRLTVT.

With regard to this clonotype: One end of the junction does not line up with germline, which may come from a read error. The rearrangement joins TRBV6-2 or TRBV6-3 to TRBJ2-5, with 10 bases fitting TRBD2. Germline V gives CDR1 MNHEY, CDR2 SVGEGT. The CDR3 runs 12 residues. CDR3 in DNA: TGTGCCAGCAGTCCTAGCGGGGGAAACAGGAACTTC. It translates to CASSPSGGNRNF.